The 18 T cell receptor beta chains below come from one sample, sequenced in a study of cytomegalovirus exposure and HLA in healthy donors. This PCR relied on a set of 60 Vbeta primers and 13 Jbeta primers. TCRdb's copy holds only in-frame clones and misses some; the assay was immunoSEQ multiplex PCR. The data show around 100,000 clones, with around 62% seen just once and approximately 3.8% held by the top ten. Material for sequencing was PBMCs. The origin of the receptors is a young man in good health and CMV-seropositive.

This chain links TRBV7-2 with TRBJ2-3, with D uncertain. The CDR3 is made up of 13 amino acids. Trimming left V 2 bases short and J 4 bases short, with 7 bases between. Per the germline V gene, CDR1 is SGHTA and CDR2 is FQGNSA. CDR3 region: CASSLLISDTQYF. CDR3 coding DNA: TGTGCCAGCAGCTTATTAATATCAGATACGCAGTATTTT.

The rearrangement joins TRBV6-5 to TRBJ1-2, with a possible D match to TRBD1 (6 bases). This CDR3 has 12 residues. The germline gives CDR1 MNHEY, CDR2 SVGAGI. V lost 5 bases to trimming and J lost 7 bases, with 11 bases between them. CDR3 in DNA: TGTGCCAGCAGTCTAAACAGGGTTGGCTACACCTTC. This translates into CASSLNRVGYTF.

This chain connects TRBV4-1 to TRBJ1-6, with 7 bases that match TRBD1. The germline gives CDR1 MGHRA, CDR2 YSYEKL. After removal of 1 base from V and 10 bases from J, the junction contained 22 bases not matched to a gene. CDR3 length: 20 residues. The CDR3 DNA is TGCGCCAGCAGCCAAGGAGGGGTAGAGTTCGCAGGGGGGTCGGAATCACCCCTCCACTTT. As protein: CASSQGGVEFAGGSESPLHF.

This sequence joins TRBV27 and TRBJ2-2, with no clear D. The CDR3 length is 13 residues. The V end was cut by 7 bases, the J end by 0 bases, with 6 bases between. Germline CDR1 and CDR2: MNHEY and SMNVEV (reference sequence). The CDR3 coding sequence is TGTGCCAGCACTCCCTCGAACACCGGGGAGCTGTTTTTT. This encodes CASTPSNTGELFF.

The chain links TRBV6-1 to TRBJ1-1; 9 bases line up with TRBD1. There are 16 residues in the CDR3. Germline CDR1 is MNHNS and CDR2 is SASEGT. J gave up 0 bases and V 1 base, and 3 bases lay outside the gene matches. The CDR3 protein is CASSEVTGGMNTEAFF. The CDR3 nucleotides read TGTGCCAGCAGTGAAGTGACAGGGGGAATGAACACTGAAGCTTTCTTT.

V usage is TRBV19 and J usage is TRBJ1-5; 8 bases line up with TRBD1. The CDR3 runs 16 residues. Germline loops: CDR1 LNHDA, CDR2 SQIVND (reference sequence). After removal of 4 bases from V and 6 bases from J, the junction contained 11 bases not matched to a gene. The CDR3 region is CASSTTGTGNSQPQHF. The CDR3 region has the DNA TGTGCCAGTAGTACGACCGGGACAGGTAACAGTCAGCCCCAGCATTTT.

This clone was seen just once. J is TRBJ1-5 and V is TRBV2; no definite D call. Trimming shortened V by 4 bases and J by 4 bases, and 14 bases separated the two germline ends. The CDR3 is 15 residues long. CDR1 SNHLY and CDR2 FYNNEI come from the germline V gene. Here the CDR3 reads CASSGSVVRNQPQHF. CDR3 nucleotide sequence: TGTGCCAGCAGTGGTTCGGTGGTTCGAAATCAGCCCCAGCATTTT.

In this sample, this clone turned up a few times. This chain links TRBV21-1 with TRBJ1-3; the table's TRBD1 call for D was not verified on the DNA. TRBV21-1 is a recognized pseudogene. This CDR3 is 17 amino acids long. CDR3 region: CASSKGWMTGMGNTIYF. CDR3 nucleotides: TGTGCCAGCAGCAAAGGGTGGATGACAGGGATGGGAAACACCATATATTTT.

The rearrangement joins TRBV10-3 to TRBJ2-7; 7 bases match TRBD1. The junction had 9 bases not matched to a gene; V was cut back by 4 bases and J by 3 bases. The CDR3 extends over 15 amino acids. Per the germline V gene, CDR1 is ENHRY and CDR2 is SYGVKD. CDR3 region: CAISGYGQADYEQYF. The DNA for the CDR3 is TGTGCCATCAGTGGATACGGACAGGCTGACTACGAGCAGTACTTC.

This clone was found a few times. The V and J genes are TRBV5-1 and TRBJ2-4, with 9 bases aligning to TRBD2. With 2 bases clipped from V and 2 bases from J, the junction kept 5 bases outside the gene matches. CDR1 is SGHRS, CDR2 YFSETQ, per germline. The CDR3 loop spans 16 amino acids. The CDR3 sequence is CASSFIAGETKNIQYF. DNA of the CDR3: TGCGCCAGCAGCTTTATAGCGGGGGAGACCAAAAACATTCAGTACTTC.

This chain connects TRBV5-1 to TRBJ2-3; a weak D match, TRBD1 (5 bases). Per the germline V gene, CDR1 is SGHRS and CDR2 is YFSETQ. This CDR3 comprises 13 residues. Deletions cut 0 bases from V and 6 bases from J, with 8 bases between. CDR3 DNA sequence: TGCGCCAGCAGCTTGGGGGGCAGGGATACGCAGTATTTT. Its translation: CASSLGGRDTQYF.

This clone was found once. The gene calls are TRBV19 and TRBJ1-5, with TRBD1 matching over 11 bases. Germline CDR1 LNHDA, CDR2 SQIVND (reference sequence). With V trimmed by 5 bases and J by 4 bases, 1 base remained unmatched. The CDR3 covers 14 residues. CDR3 amino acids: CASSGDRGNQPQHF. The CDR3 DNA reads TGTGCCAGTAGTGGGGACAGGGGGAATCAGCCCCAGCATTTT.

The chain links TRBV6-5 to TRBJ2-1, with D tentatively TRBD2 (5 bases). The CDR3 consists of 15 residues. From germline, CDR1 is MNHEY and CDR2 SVGAGI. The ends were cut back, 0 bases at V and 10 bases at J, with 16 bases in the middle. The CDR3 here is CASSYSITFSGEQFF. CDR3 DNA sequence: TGTGCCAGCAGTTACTCGATTACGTTTTCGGGAGAGCAGTTCTTC.

The chain recombines TRBV5-1 with TRBJ2-5; 10 bases agree with TRBD1. There are 15 residues in the CDR3. After removal of 2 bases from V and 1 base from J, the junction contained 2 bases not matched to a gene. Germline V lookup: CDR1 SGHRS, CDR2 YFSETQ. The CDR3 DNA follows: TGCGCCAGCAGCTTACGGACAGGGGGCCAAGAGACCCAGTACTTC. It specifies CASSLRTGGQETQYF.

The rearrangement joins TRBV30 to TRBJ2-1; D might be TRBD2 (6 bases). The germline V gene encodes CDR1 GTSNPN and CDR2 SVGIG (reference sequence). This CDR3 has 16 amino acids. Trimming cost V 1 base and J 0 bases, with 13 bases left between them. CDR3 coding DNA: TGTGCCTGGAGTGCTGCGGGGCGGAGCTCCTACAATGAGCAGTTCTTC. It codes for CAWSAAGRSSYNEQFF.

Only a few counts were recorded for this clone. The same CDR3 also results from other DNA sequences found in this sample. The genes are TRBV2 and TRBJ2-7; D remains unclear. The CDR3 is 11 amino acids. Germline V gives CDR1 SNHLY, CDR2 FYNNEI. CDR3 DNA: TGTGCGAGGAGTGCCGCCTACGAGCAGTACTTC. Translating it yields CARSAAYEQYF.

The rearrangement links TRBV28 to TRBJ2-1, with 8 positions matching TRBD1. In germline, CDR1 is MDHEN, CDR2 SYDVKM. The length of the CDR3 is 18 residues. J was trimmed by 4 bases and V by 3 bases; bases with no gene match: 14. Here the CDR3 reads CASSFSLSGQVWYNEQFF. The CDR3 DNA reads as TGTGCCAGCAGTTTTTCTCTGTCGGGACAGGTATGGTACAATGAGCAGTTCTTC.

The chain joins TRBV6-1 to TRBJ2-2; 8 positions agree with TRBD1. This CDR3 is built from 15 residues. Trimming took 4 bases from V and 5 from J; bases not matched to a gene: 6. The V gene's germline CDR1 is MNHNS and CDR2 SASEGT. CDR3 coding DNA: TGTGCCAGCAGTGCTGGACAGGGATGGACCGGGGAGCTGTTTTTT. Its translation: CASSAGQGWTGELFF.